The 5 T cell receptor beta chains below all came from one sample that was sequenced in a study of T cells in women clearing cervical HPV infection. Sequencing used immunoSEQ multiplex PCR; TCRdb keeps in-frame clones, though not all of them. The repertoire shows some 30,000 clones; the top ten hold nearly 7%. The sequenced sample was blood buffy coat. The receptor source for this set is a woman aged 18 to 75 with a cervical HPV16 infection that either progressed to CIN3+ or cleared (not recorded which).

To note about this clone: The read ends 3 residues early relative to the CDR3; the germline J gene fills the gap. The J gene is TRBJ1-1, the V gene TRBV7-9; D is uncertain. This CDR3 has 14 residues. Germline V gives CDR1 SEHNR, CDR2 FQNEAQ (reference sequence). Trimming took 6 bases from V and 1 from J, leaving 12 bases between them. The CDR3 here is CASSYTSWNTEAFF. The DNA read from the CDR3 is TGTGCCAGCAGTTATACGAGCTGGAACACTGAA.

As regards this clone: Read data end 3 residues before the CDR3 end; the end is taken from the germline J gene. The rearrangement joins TRBV7-9 to TRBJ2-4, with D tentatively TRBD1 (8 bases). The germline V gene encodes CDR1 SEHNR and CDR2 FQNEAQ (reference sequence). The CDR3 is made up of 14 amino acids. Incomplete CDR3 DNA: TGTGCCAGCAGCTTCACAGGGGGGGCCTATGGT. Protein: CASSFTGGAYG. The entire CDR3 protein reads CASSFTGGAYGQYF.

Concerning this clone itself: The DNA ends 3 residues before the CDR3 does, and the rest of the CDR3 is filled in from the germline J gene. The J gene is TRBJ2-3, the V gene TRBV28; D possibly corresponds to TRBD2 (6 bases). V was pared by 1 base and J by 4 bases, with 27 bases between. Germline V gives CDR1 MDHEN, CDR2 SYDVKM. The CDR3 is 20 amino acids. The CDR3: CASSLYLAGSLLVEPDTQYF. The sequenced CDR3 bases are TGTGCCAGCAGTTTATATTTGGCGGGATCACTACTGGTCGAACCAGATACG.

The sequenced CDR3 bases are TGTGCCAGCAGCCAGCCAACAGGGTCCGGTCAGCCC. Encoded protein: CASSQPTGSGQP. The entire CDR3 sequence reads CASSQPTGSGQPQHF. The rearrangement links TRBV6-2 or TRBV6-3 to TRBJ1-5; D may be TRBD1 (6 bases). The read gets to within 3 residues of the CDR3 end, and the germline J gene fills in the rest. The CDR3 spans 15 residues. Per the germline V gene, CDR1 is MNHEY and CDR2 is SVGEGT. V lost 6 bases to trimming and J lost 6 bases, with 18 bases between them.

CDR3 sequence: CASSFPTSGSFPYEQYF. The sequenced CDR3 bases are TGCGCCAGCAGCTTTCCGACTAGCGGGTCGTTTCCCTACGAG. This chain joins TRBV5-1 and TRBJ2-7; 10 nucleotides align to TRBD2. The read ends 3 residues shy of where the CDR3 ends; the end is completed using the germline J gene. The CDR3 totals 17 residues. V gave up 2 bases and J gave up 2 bases; unmatched junction bases: 10. Germline lookup yields CDR1 SGHRS and CDR2 YFSETQ.